This T cell receptor (beta chain) came from a study of cytomegalovirus exposure and HLA in healthy donors. As for the study in general: The Caucasian-associated ancestry cluster held roughly 80% of 350 to 450 genotyped donors. General study points: Fewer N-insertions than the roughly 630-donor mean were reportedly shown by an Asian-associated ancestry cluster in a later analysis.

The CDR3 spans 14 residues. The ends lost 5 bases at V and 2 bases at J; junction bases unmatched: 6. Germline assignment: CDR1 SEHNR and CDR2 FQNEAQ (reference sequence). For this clone: Antigen: not known.

Vbeta (60) and Jbeta (13) primers were used in the PCR. Libraries were prepared by immunoSEQ multiplex PCR; TCRdb keeps only in-frame clonotypes and omits some of them. Seen here are under 200,000 clones, 75% to 85% observed once, and the top ten hold 5% to 7.5%. The clonotype comes from a man in his forties or fifties in good health and CMV-seropositive. V is TRBV7-9 and J is TRBJ2-7, with TRBD1 matching over 7 bases. Sequenced sample: PBMCs. CDR3 DNA: TGTGCCAGCAGCCTGGGGACAGACACCTACGAGCAGTACTTC. Protein: CASSLGTDTYEQYF.